This T cell receptor beta chain emerged from a study of T cells in Graves' hyperthyroidism and ophthalmopathy. Study-level points and caveats: It was a median about 7.1 months before onset that the model predicted ophthalmopathy.

The study defined stable Graves' hyperthyroidism as no ophthalmopathy progression within 18 months. Diagnosis rested on symptoms, serum thyroxine and TRAb, thyroid ultrasound, and orbital computed tomography. What was amplified from RNA transcripts were TCR beta CDR3 regions. RT-PCR in the first round (using the HTBI primer set) targeted the TCR CDR3. TCRdb used MiXCR to reprocess the multiplex PCR reads, holding one entry per CDR3 protein. The sample holds 650,000 to 750,000 distinct CDR3 sequences; roughly 15% are singletons and the top ten take about a tenth. The CDR3 is made up of 13 amino acids. Per germline, CDR1 DFQATT and CDR2 SNEGSKA (reference sequence). V gave up 7 bases and J gave up 0 bases, with 10 bases separating them. This clonotype has a count of ten or more. Its antigen remains unknown.

This TCR came from a woman younger than 35 with Graves' hyperthyroidism. The sequencing sample was made of blood. The V gene is TRBV20-1, the J gene TRBJ2-1, with D perhaps assigned TRBD1 or TRBD2 (5 bases each). The CDR3 region is CSGGRGSYNEQFF. The CDR3 DNA follows: TGCAGTGGGGGGAGAGGCTCCTACAATGAGCAGTTCTTC.